This TCR beta chain was identified during a study of T cell changes during pregnancy in multiple sclerosis. Repertoires were generated with immunoSEQ multiplex PCR, while TCRdb's copy carries only in-frame clones and drops some. The data show tens of thousands of clones, around nine tenths seen once. This clone was seen once. Germline V gene sequence: CDR1 ENHRY, CDR2 SYGVKD. Trimming removed 8 bases from V and 4 bases from J; junction bases left unmatched: 7. The CDR3 length is 13 residues. This TCR was sampled from a female donor with multiple sclerosis, enrolled in a pregnancy study. The V gene is TRBV10-3, the J gene TRBJ1-1, with 7 bases identical to TRBD1. Here the sequenced sample was CD4+ T cells from peripheral blood mononuclear cells, taken in the second trimester of pregnancy. CDR3 sequence reads: CAIGLDRATEAFF. CDR3 coding DNA: TGTGCCATCGGGCTAGACAGGGCCACTGAAGCTTTCTTT.